These 13 T cell receptor beta chains were all obtained from the same sample, sequenced in a study of regulatory dendritic cells for organ transplantation. This table comes from immunoSEQ multiplex PCR, and its TCRdb copy is limited to in-frame clones, with some not included. The repertoire holds about 29,000 clones, with approximately 80% as singletons. Sequencing used naive CD4+ T cells from blood. The subset is: CD45RA+ naive T cells. Receptors were obtained from a human donor in good health.

The chain combines TRBV10-3 with TRBJ1-2; no clear D. From germline, CDR1 is ENHRY and CDR2 SYGVKD. Trimming took 4 bases from V and 4 from J, leaving 7 bases between them. The length of the CDR3 is 12 residues. The DNA for the CDR3 is TGTGCCATCAGTGCTAATGGCTATGGCTACACCTTC. Encoded protein: CAISANGYGYTF.

This clone was seen just once. Other DNA sequences from this sample encode an identical CDR3 as well. The gene calls are TRBV18 and TRBJ2-7, with TRBD1 identical over 7 bases. The germline V gene encodes CDR1 KGHSH and CDR2 LQKENI. CDR3 size: 14 residues. V gave up 3 bases and J gave up 2 bases; unmatched junction bases: 4. The CDR3 reads CASSPGQEPYEQYF. The CDR3 DNA reads as TGTGCCAGCTCACCTGGACAGGAGCCCTACGAGCAGTACTTC.

This clone came up once. This rearrangement joins TRBV5-1 to TRBJ2-2, with TRBD2 matching over 11 bases. This CDR3 has 16 amino acids. From germline, CDR1 is SGHRS and CDR2 YFSETQ. Trimming took 4 bases from V and 5 from J; bases not matched to a gene: 7. The CDR3 sequence: CASSPGLAGLTGELFF. CDR3 DNA: TGCGCCAGCAGCCCAGGACTAGCGGGCTTAACCGGGGAGCTGTTTTTT.

The chain has TRBV5-1 and TRBJ1-2, with 11 positions matching TRBD1. The CDR3 sequence is 14 residues long. Germline V gives CDR1 SGHRS, CDR2 YFSETQ. Germline trimming cut 4 bases from V and 8 bases from J; bases unmatched to any gene: 7. The CDR3: CASSAGQGERGYTF. Here the CDR3 DNA reads TGCGCCAGCAGCGCGGGACAGGGGGAAAGGGGCTACACCTTC.

This clone was observed a single time. The rearrangement joins TRBV7-2 to TRBJ2-7, with a weak D call TRBD2 (5 bases). The V end was cut by 3 bases, the J end by 3 bases, with 9 bases between. CDR3 length: 13 residues. Germline V gene data show CDR1 as SGHTA and CDR2 as FQGNSA. CDR3 amino acids: CASSFTGVYEQYF. The CDR3 DNA reads TGTGCCAGCAGCTTTACCGGGGTCTACGAGCAGTACTTC.

The chain has TRBV5-4 and TRBJ1-5; D possibly corresponds to TRBD1 (6 bases). Between the trimmed V and J ends, which lost 0 bases and 7 bases, there was a span of 8 bases. The CDR3 length is 13 residues. Germline V gene lookup returns CDR1 SGHNT and CDR2 YYREEE (reference sequence). CDR3 sequence: CASSLAGEQPQHF. The CDR3 bases are TGTGCCAGCAGCTTGGCAGGGGAGCAGCCCCAGCATTTT.

This clone has only one observation. The V and J genes are TRBV10-3 and TRBJ2-5, with D possibly TRBD1 on 5 matching bases. CDR1 is ENHRY, CDR2 SYGVKD, per germline. This CDR3 has 14 amino acids. V was cut by 0 bases and J by 5 bases, with 10 bases left in between. CDR3 residues: CAISESRQLETQYF. DNA of the CDR3: TGTGCCATCAGTGAGTCTAGACAGTTGGAGACCCAGTACTTC.

The V gene is TRBV27, the J gene TRBJ1-5; D is unclear. V was shortened by 1 base and J by 0 bases, with 13 bases between the two germline ends. CDR3 length: 17 amino acids. Germline V CDR1 and CDR2: MNHEY, SMNVEV (reference sequence). CDR3 in DNA: TGTGCCAGCAGTTTATGGTTTGGGAGCAATAGCAATCAGCCCCAGCATTTT. Encoded protein: CASSLWFGSNSNQPQHF.

This clone was picked up one time. The J gene is TRBJ1-4, the V gene TRBV6-5; D perhaps matches TRBD1 (5 bases). V dropped 2 bases and J dropped 8 bases, with 9 bases sitting between them. CDR3 length: 13 residues. Germline loops: CDR1 MNHEY, CDR2 SVGAGI. The CDR3 sequence is CASSYSRGEKLFF. The CDR3 DNA reads as TGTGCCAGCAGTTACAGTCGGGGGGAAAAACTGTTTTTT.

The chain links TRBV11-2 to TRBJ2-1; 9 nucleotides agree with TRBD1. The CDR3 totals 14 residues. CDR1 SGHAT and CDR2 FQNNGV come from the germline V gene. Unmatched junction bases numbered 5, after V lost 5 bases and J lost 6 bases. In DNA, the CDR3 is TGTGCCAGCAGCGGACCGACAGGGGGCAATGAGCAGTTCTTC. It translates to CASSGPTGGNEQFF.

As to this clone: Other nucleotide sequences from this sample produce the same CDR3. The rearrangement links TRBV5-4 to TRBJ2-2; possibly TRBD2 for D (6 bases). The germline gives CDR1 SGHNT, CDR2 YYREEE (reference sequence). CDR3 length equals 16 residues. Trimming cost V 0 bases and J 4 bases, with 13 bases left between them. The DNA of the CDR3 is TGTGCCAGCAGCTTGGTGATGCCGGGACTCACCGGGGAGCTGTTTTTT. It specifies CASSLVMPGLTGELFF.

Points on this clone: In the same sample, other DNA sequences code for this CDR3. V usage is TRBV2 and J usage is TRBJ2-3; 10 bases match TRBD2. The CDR3 length is 15 residues. Germline V gene sequence: CDR1 SNHLY, CDR2 FYNNEI. Trimming removed 3 bases from V and 1 base from J; junction bases left unmatched: 1. CDR3 sequence reads: CASSELAGGTDTQYF. CDR3 DNA sequence: TGTGCCAGCAGTGAGCTAGCGGGGGGCACAGATACGCAGTATTTT.

This clone was counted only a few times. This chain uses TRBV6-5 with TRBJ2-7; possible D gene TRBD1, 6 bases. CDR1 and CDR2 from the germline V gene are MNHEY and SVGAGI. V was cut by 2 bases and J by 1 base, with 12 bases left in between. This CDR3 is built from 15 residues. In DNA form, the CDR3 reads TGTGCCAGCAGTTACCTCCCAGGGGTATCCTACGAGCAGTACTTC. Residues: CASSYLPGVSYEQYF.